These 18 T cell receptor beta chains were all obtained from the same sample, sequenced in a study of shared clonotypes between healthy human individuals. Sequencing used immunoSEQ multiplex PCR; TCRdb keeps in-frame clones, though not all of them. The sample carries some 2,000,000 clones, about 95% recorded once. Selected positively for CCR7 and CD45RO-negative, naive CD8 cells excluded terminally differentiated effector memory CD45RA+ cells. Sequences were obtained from naive CD8+ T cells sorted from blood. The receptor source for this set is a man between 18 and 29 years old in good health.

The chain joins TRBV10-3 to TRBJ1-1; no definite D call. The CDR3 spans 13 residues. Germline CDR1 and CDR2: ENHRY and SYGVKD. Trimming took off 0 bases at V and 7 bases at J, with 9 bases between the two ends. The CDR3 DNA follows: TGTGCCATCAGTGAGTCGACGGGAGTTGAAGCTTTCTTT. It encodes CAISESTGVEAFF.

As for this clone: The germline gene is not matched at one end of the junction; a read error may be the cause. The J gene is TRBJ1-1, the V gene TRBV10-2; no clear D. The germline gives CDR1 WSHSY, CDR2 SAAADI. This CDR3 contains 12 residues. The CDR3 sequence: CASTEVGIEAFF. CDR3 in DNA: TGCGCCAGCACTGAGGTGGGAATTGAAGCTTTCTTT.

The V gene is TRBV6-6, the J gene TRBJ2-5; D may be TRBD2 (6 bases). The length of the CDR3 is 15 residues. Trimming left V 4 bases short and J 1 base short, with 13 bases between. Germline loops: CDR1 MNHNY, CDR2 SVGAGI (reference sequence). The CDR3 spells CASSWVVGGQETQYF. Here the CDR3 DNA reads TGTGCCAGCAGTTGGGTTGTCGGGGGCCAAGAGACCCAGTACTTC.

The chain carries TRBV29-1 and TRBJ2-5; 7 positions match TRBD1. There are 14 residues in the CDR3. The germline gives CDR1 SQVTM, CDR2 ANQGSEA. J lost 1 base, V lost 4 bases, and 6 bases had no gene match. CDR3 loop: CSVVPRGSQETQYF. CDR3 DNA sequence: TGCAGCGTTGTCCCCAGGGGGTCCCAAGAGACCCAGTACTTC.

The rearrangement links TRBV7-9 to TRBJ2-2, with TRBD2 identical over 15 bases. The V segment lost 5 bases and the J segment 4 bases; nucleotides outside the gene matches: 8. Germline loops: CDR1 SEHNR, CDR2 FQNEAQ (reference sequence). The CDR3 extends over 18 amino acids. The DNA of the CDR3 is TGTGCCAGCAGCGAAGGACTAGCGGGAGGGCCGATCACCGGGGAGCTGTTTTTT. Its translation is CASSEGLAGGPITGELFF. Together with reference TRBV7-9 and TRBJ2-2, the CDR3 gives the full variable domain: DTGVSQNPRHKITKRGQNVTFRCDPISEHNRLYWYRQTLGQGPEFLTYFQNEAQLEKSRLLSDRFSAERPKGSFSTLEIQRTEQGDSAMYLCASSEGLAGGPITGELFFGEGSRLTVL.

The V call is TRBV5-6, the J call TRBJ2-7; TRBD1 agrees at 8 bases. J lost 3 bases, V lost 4 bases, and 3 bases had no gene match. Germline V CDR1 and CDR2: SGHDT, YYEEEE. This CDR3 contains 13 residues. The CDR3 region is CASSVGTGYEQYF. The CDR3 coding sequence is TGTGCCAGCAGCGTCGGGACAGGCTACGAGCAGTACTTC.

The rearrangement joins TRBV5-1 to TRBJ1-2; the D gene is possibly TRBD1 (5 bases). This CDR3 is built from 16 residues. V was clipped by 2 bases and J by 4 bases, with 18 bases between them. Germline CDR1 SGHRS, CDR2 YFSETQ. The CDR3 bases are TGCGCCAGCAGCTTACGGGCAGGGTTCGAGAGCTATGGCTACACCTTC. Its protein product is CASSLRAGFESYGYTF.

This chain uses TRBV5-6 with TRBJ2-1; 8 bases agree with TRBD1. Unmatched junction bases numbered 4, after V lost 3 bases and J lost 8 bases. Germline CDR1 and CDR2: SGHDT and YYEEEE. CDR3 size: 13 residues. This CDR3 reads CASSYQGAHEQFF. As DNA, the CDR3 is TGTGCCAGCAGCTACCAGGGGGCCCATGAGCAGTTCTTC. Full variable domain (outside the CDR3, taken from reference TRBV5-6 and TRBJ2-1): DAGVTQSPTHLIKTRGQQVTLRCSPKSGHDTVSWYQQALGQGPQFIFQYYEEEERQRGNFPDRFSGHQFPNYSSELNVNALLLGDSALYLCASSYQGAHEQFFGPGTRLTVL.

This chain connects TRBV6-5 to TRBJ2-5; D is tentatively TRBD1 or TRBD2 (5 bases each). V lost 0 bases, J lost 2 bases, and 13 bases lay in between. Germline lookup yields CDR1 MNHEY and CDR2 SVGAGI. This CDR3 comprises 16 residues. The CDR3 protein is CASSYSGTQPQETQYF. The CDR3 nucleotides read TGTGCCAGCAGTTACTCTGGGACCCAACCTCAAGAGACCCAGTACTTC.

V and J are TRBV6-5 and TRBJ1-1; D call uncertain. V was trimmed by 0 bases and J by 4 bases, leaving 3 bases between them. Germline CDR1 reads MNHEY; CDR2 reads SVGAGI. CDR3 size: 12 residues. The CDR3 is CASSYSPTEAFF. The CDR3 DNA follows: TGTGCCAGCAGTTACTCTCCCACTGAAGCTTTCTTT.

The V and J genes are TRBV10-2 and TRBJ2-7, with 7 nucleotides matching TRBD1. V shed 6 bases, J shed 1 base, and the junction held 9 bases outside the gene matches. This CDR3 has 15 residues. The V gene's germline CDR1 is WSHSY and CDR2 SAAADI. CDR3 in DNA: TGCGCCAGCAGAGCTACAGGGGTCCTTTCCTACGAGCAGTACTTC. The encoded protein is CASRATGVLSYEQYF.

This rearrangement joins TRBV18 to TRBJ2-1; the D gene is possibly TRBD1 (5 bases). The CDR3 loop spans 15 amino acids. V shed 2 bases and J shed 3 bases, with 11 bases lying between them. Looked up from germline, CDR1 is KGHSH and CDR2 is LQKENI. CDR3 sequence reads: CASSPDPRGYNEQFF. For the CDR3, the DNA is TGTGCCAGCTCACCAGATCCAAGGGGCTACAATGAGCAGTTCTTC.

The chain joins TRBV5-1 to TRBJ2-2; possibly TRBD1 for D (6 bases). Per the germline V gene, CDR1 is SGHRS and CDR2 is YFSETQ. The CDR3 is made up of 13 amino acids. With 10 bases removed from V and 0 bases from J, the gap between germline ends came to 10 bases. CDR3 amino acids: CAERDTNTGELFF. DNA for the CDR3: TGCGCCGAACGGGACACGAACACCGGGGAGCTGTTTTTT.

DNA of the CDR3: TGTGCCAGCAGCTTATATGGGGGGTCGAACACCGGGGAGCTGTTTTTT. Its translation: CASSLYGGSNTGELFF. The chain couples TRBV13 to TRBJ2-2; the D gene is possibly TRBD2 (6 bases). This CDR3 spans 16 amino acids. CDR1 is PRHDT, CDR2 FYEKMQ, per germline (reference sequence). Between the trimmed V and J ends, which lost 2 bases and 0 bases, there was a span of 10 bases.

The V and J genes are TRBV13 and TRBJ2-7; D gene ambiguous. The V and J ends lost 5 bases and 2 bases respectively, with 10 bases between them. Germline CDR1 is PRHDT and CDR2 is FYEKMQ (reference sequence). This CDR3 is 13 amino acids long. CDR3 amino acids: CASSPQGTYEQYF. The CDR3 DNA sequence: TGTGCCAGCAGCCCACAAGGGACCTACGAGCAGTACTTC.

This clone was counted between two and nine times. The chain combines TRBV13 with TRBJ1-1; D possibly corresponds to TRBD1 (6 bases). The germline V gene has CDR1 PRHDT and CDR2 FYEKMQ (reference sequence). The CDR3 length is 16 residues. Trimming cost V 5 bases and J 2 bases, with 18 bases left between them. DNA for the CDR3: TGTGCCAGCAGCCGAAAGCAGGGGATCTTAAACACTGAAGCTTTCTTT. This gives the protein CASSRKQGILNTEAFF.

The chain carries TRBV4-3 and TRBJ2-1; D is possibly TRBD2 (6 bases). Germline V CDR1 and CDR2: LGHNA, YSLEER. V dropped 0 bases and J dropped 4 bases, with 13 bases sitting between them. This CDR3 is 16 amino acids long. This chain's CDR3 is CASSQDTPGEYNEQFF. Here the CDR3 DNA reads TGCGCCAGCAGCCAAGACACGCCGGGAGAGTACAATGAGCAGTTCTTC.

The chain employs TRBV7-9 and TRBJ2-5; no firm D call. CDR1 is SEHNR and CDR2 is FQNEAQ in the germline V gene (reference sequence). The V and J ends lost 1 base and 0 bases respectively, with 12 bases between them. The CDR3 has 16 amino acids. For the CDR3, the DNA is TGTGCCAGCAGCTTAGGGTGGACGACCGACCAAGAGACCCAGTACTTC. Its protein product is CASSLGWTTDQETQYF.